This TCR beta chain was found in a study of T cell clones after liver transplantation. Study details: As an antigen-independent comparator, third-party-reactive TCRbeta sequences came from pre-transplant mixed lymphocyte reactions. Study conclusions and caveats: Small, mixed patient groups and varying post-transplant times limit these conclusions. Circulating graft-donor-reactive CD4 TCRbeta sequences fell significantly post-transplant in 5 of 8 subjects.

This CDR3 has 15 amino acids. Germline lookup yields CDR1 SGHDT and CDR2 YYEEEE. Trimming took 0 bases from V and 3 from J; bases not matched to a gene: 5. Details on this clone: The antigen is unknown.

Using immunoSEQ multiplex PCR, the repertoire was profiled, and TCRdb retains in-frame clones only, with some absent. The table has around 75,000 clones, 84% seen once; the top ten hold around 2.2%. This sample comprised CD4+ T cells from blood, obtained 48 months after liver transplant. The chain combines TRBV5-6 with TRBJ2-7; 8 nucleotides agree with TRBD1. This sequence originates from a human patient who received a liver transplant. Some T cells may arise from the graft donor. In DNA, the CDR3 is TGTGCCAGCAGCTTGGGGGCAGGGGGCGTCTACGAGCAGTACTTC. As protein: CASSLGAGGVYEQYF.